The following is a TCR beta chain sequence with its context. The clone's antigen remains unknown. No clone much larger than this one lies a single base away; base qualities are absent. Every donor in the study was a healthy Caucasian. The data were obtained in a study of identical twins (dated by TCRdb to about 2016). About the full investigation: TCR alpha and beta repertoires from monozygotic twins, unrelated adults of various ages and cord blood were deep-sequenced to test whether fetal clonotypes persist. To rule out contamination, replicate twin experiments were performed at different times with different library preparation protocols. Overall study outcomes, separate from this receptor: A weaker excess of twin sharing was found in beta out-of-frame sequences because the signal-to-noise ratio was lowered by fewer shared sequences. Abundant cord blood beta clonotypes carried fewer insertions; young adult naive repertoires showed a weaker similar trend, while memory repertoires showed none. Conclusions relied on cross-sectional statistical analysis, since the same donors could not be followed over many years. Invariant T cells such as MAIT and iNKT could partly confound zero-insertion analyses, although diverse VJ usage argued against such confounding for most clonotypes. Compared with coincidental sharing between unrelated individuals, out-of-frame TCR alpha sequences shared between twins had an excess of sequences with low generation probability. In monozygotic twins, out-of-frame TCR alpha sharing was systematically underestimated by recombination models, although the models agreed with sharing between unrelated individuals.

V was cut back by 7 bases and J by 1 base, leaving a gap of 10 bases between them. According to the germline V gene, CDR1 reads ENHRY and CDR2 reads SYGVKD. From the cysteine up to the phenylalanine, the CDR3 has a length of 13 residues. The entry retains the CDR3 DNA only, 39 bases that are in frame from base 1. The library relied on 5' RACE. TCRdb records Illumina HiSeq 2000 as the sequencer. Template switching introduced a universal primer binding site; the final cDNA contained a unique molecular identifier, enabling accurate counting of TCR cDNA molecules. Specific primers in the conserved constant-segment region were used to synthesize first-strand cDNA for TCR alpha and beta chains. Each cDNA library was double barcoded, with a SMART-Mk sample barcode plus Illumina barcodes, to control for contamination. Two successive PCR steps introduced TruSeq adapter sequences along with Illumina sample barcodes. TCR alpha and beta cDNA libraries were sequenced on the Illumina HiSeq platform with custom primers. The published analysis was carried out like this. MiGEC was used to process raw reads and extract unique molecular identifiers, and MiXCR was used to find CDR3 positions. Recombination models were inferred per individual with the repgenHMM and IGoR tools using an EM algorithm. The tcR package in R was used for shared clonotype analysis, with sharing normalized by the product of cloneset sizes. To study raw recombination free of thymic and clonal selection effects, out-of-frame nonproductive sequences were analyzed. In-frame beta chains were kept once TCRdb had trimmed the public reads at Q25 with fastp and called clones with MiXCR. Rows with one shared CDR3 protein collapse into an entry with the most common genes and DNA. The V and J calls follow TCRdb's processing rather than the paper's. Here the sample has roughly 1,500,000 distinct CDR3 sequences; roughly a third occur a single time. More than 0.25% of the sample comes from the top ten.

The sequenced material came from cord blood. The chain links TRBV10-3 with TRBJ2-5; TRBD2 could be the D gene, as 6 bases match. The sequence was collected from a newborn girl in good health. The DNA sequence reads TGTGCCATCACCTGGGACTTCCAAGAGACCCAGTACTTC. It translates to CAITWDFQETQYF.